This T cell receptor (beta chain) was obtained from a study of T cell responses to AZD1222 COVID-19 vaccine. Study outcomes and limitations: The reported proportion of spike-specific TCRs targeting unmutated variant regions was nearly half. Most donors were white British, females outnumbered males, and clonal diversity was possibly underestimated.

Sequenced by immunoSEQ multiplex PCR; TCRdb stores in-frame clones only, minus some. The sample yields about 140,000 clones, 88% seen once. Pooling of second doses given at about 4 or about 12 weeks was done. As to this clone: Antigen specificity is unknown.

The source material was peripheral blood, sampled 28 days after the second AZD1222 dose. This sequence was found in an adult who received the AZD1222 COVID-19 vaccine.

CDR3: CATLRLANTGELFF. CDR3 in DNA: TGTGCCACCCTTCGACTGGCAAACACCGGGGAGCTGTTTTTT. The J gene is TRBJ2-2, the V gene TRBV6-6, with D unresolved. Trimming removed 10 bases from V and 2 bases from J, with 14 bases in between. This CDR3 has 14 amino acids. Germline CDR1 and CDR2: MNHNY and SVGAGI (reference sequence).